The clone carrying this TCR beta chain was observed many times. Germline loops: CDR1 SEHNR, CDR2 FQNEAQ (reference sequence). The germline V and J ends were trimmed by 5 bases and 11 bases, with 24 bases remaining between them. CDR3 size: 16 residues. The data originate from a study of blood T cell repertoires in COVID-19. Study-wide context: Acute and convalescent COVID-19 specimens originated in the United States, Italy and Spain.

The protocol was immunoSEQ multiplex PCR, while the TCRdb copy is restricted to in-frame clones and leaves out a portion. Here the sample spans under 350,000 clones, around 85% being singletons. The specimen was PBMCs or T cells enriched from blood (not recorded which). V usage is TRBV7-9 and J usage is TRBJ1-4; a possible D gene is TRBD1 (5 bases). This receptor was identified in a woman aged 35 to 49 with acute COVID-19. The CDR3 is CASSPEGQTGLGKLFF. CDR3 coding DNA: TGTGCCAGCAGCCCAGAAGGACAAACGGGCCTTGGGAAACTGTTTTTT.